This T cell receptor (beta chain) appears in the sequencing data of a study of cytotoxic CD8 clonotypes in ibrutinib-treated CLL. Whole-study context: By median roughly 74 months, roughly twelve had progressed and approximately 14 stayed remitted; responses had been 2 complete and 24 partial.

Study-level results: Public clonotypes occurred uncommonly; on treatment, they contracted or remained stable. Increased clonality at ibrutinib response gave way to a return toward baseline at progression.

The CDR3 totals 15 residues. Germline loops: CDR1 SGHDT, CDR2 YYEEEE. Trimming at V came to 2 bases and at J to 1 base, leaving 2 bases not matched to a gene. Investigators sourced approximately 2 micrograms of genomic DNA from cryopreserved PBMCs for TCR beta libraries. Only in-frame clones appear in the TCRdb table, and some are missing; sequencing was by immunoSEQ multiplex PCR. The sample contains 65,000 to 85,000 clones, over 65% of which appear only once. In its sample, this clone was seen once. What it binds is unknown. This TCR was recovered from a human donor with chronic lymphocytic leukemia. The J gene is TRBJ2-2, the V gene TRBV5-6, with TRBD2 matching 7 bases. The sequences come from PBMCs, collected after 24 months of ibrutinib treatment. In DNA form, the CDR3 reads TGTGCCAGCAGCTTTCTAGCGGTGAACACCGGGGAGCTGTTTTTT. Amino acid sequence: CASSFLAVNTGELFF.